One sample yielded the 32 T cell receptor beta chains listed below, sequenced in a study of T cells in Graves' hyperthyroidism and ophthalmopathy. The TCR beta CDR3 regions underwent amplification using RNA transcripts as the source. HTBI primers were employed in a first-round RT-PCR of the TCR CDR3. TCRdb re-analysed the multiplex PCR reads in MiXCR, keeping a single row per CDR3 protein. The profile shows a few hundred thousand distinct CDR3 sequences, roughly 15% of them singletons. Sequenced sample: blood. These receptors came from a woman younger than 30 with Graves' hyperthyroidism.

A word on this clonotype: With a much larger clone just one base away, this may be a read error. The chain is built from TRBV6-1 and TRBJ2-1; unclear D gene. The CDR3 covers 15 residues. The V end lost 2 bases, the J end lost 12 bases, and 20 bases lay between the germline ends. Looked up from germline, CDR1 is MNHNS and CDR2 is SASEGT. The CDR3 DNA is TGTGCCAGCAGTGAATTTACTAACGGAGCTGGCGGGCAGTTCTTC. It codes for CASSEFTNGAGGQFF.

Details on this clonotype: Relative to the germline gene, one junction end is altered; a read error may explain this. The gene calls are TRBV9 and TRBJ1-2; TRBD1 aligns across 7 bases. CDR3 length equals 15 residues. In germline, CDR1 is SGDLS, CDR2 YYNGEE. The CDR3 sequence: CASNVITGANYGYTF. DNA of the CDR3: TGTGCCAGCAACGTAATCACAGGGGCGAACTATGGCTACACCTTC. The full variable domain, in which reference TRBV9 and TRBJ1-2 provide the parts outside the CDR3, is DSGVTQTPKHLITATGQRVTLRCSPRSGDLSVYWYQQSLDQGLQFLIQYYNGEERAKGNILERFSAQQFPDLHSELNLSSLELGDSALYFCASNVITGANYGYTFGSGTRLTVV.

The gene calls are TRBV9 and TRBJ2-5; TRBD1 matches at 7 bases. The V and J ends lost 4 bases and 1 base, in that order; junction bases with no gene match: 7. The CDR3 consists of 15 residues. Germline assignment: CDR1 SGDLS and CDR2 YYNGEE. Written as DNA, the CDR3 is TGTGCCAGCAGCTCAAACACAGGGGTCCAAGAGACCCAGTACTTC. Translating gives CASSSNTGVQETQYF.

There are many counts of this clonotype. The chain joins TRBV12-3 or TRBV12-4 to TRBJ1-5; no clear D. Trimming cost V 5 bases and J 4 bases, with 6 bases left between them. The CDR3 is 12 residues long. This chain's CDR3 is CASSRLNQPQHF. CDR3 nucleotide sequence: TGTGCCAGCAGTCGCTTAAATCAGCCCCAGCATTTT.

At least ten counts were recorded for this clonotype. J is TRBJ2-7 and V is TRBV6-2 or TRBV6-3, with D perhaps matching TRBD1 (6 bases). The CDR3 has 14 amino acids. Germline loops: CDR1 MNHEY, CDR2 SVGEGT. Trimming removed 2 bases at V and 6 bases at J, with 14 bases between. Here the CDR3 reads CASSYGAGVSEQYF. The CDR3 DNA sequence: TGTGCCAGCAGTTACGGGGCAGGGGTTTCCGAGCAGTACTTC.

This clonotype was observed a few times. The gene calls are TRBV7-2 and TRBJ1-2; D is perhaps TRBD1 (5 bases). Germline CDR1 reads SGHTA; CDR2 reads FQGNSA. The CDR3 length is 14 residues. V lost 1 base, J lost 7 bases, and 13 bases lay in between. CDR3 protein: CASSLDAAGTGYTF. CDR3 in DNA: TGTGCCAGCAGCTTAGATGCGGCAGGGACTGGCTACACCTTC.

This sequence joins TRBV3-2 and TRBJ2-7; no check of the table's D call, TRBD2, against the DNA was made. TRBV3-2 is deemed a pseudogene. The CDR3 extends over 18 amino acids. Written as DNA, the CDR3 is TGTGCCAGCAGCCAAGATCCGAGCCTAGCGGGAATAACCTACGAGCAGTACTTC. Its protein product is CASSQDPSLAGITYEQYF.

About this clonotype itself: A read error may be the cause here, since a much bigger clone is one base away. The CDR3 is CASSQLGQSQETQYF. CDR3 DNA sequence: TGTGCCAGCAGCCAACTCGGACAGTCCCAAGAGACCCAGTACTTC. The chain uses TRBV4-2 and TRBJ2-5; tentatively, D is TRBD1 (6 bases). V shed 2 bases and J shed 1 base, with 11 bases lying between them. The germline V gene encodes CDR1 LGHNA and CDR2 YNFKEQ. The CDR3 is made up of 15 amino acids.

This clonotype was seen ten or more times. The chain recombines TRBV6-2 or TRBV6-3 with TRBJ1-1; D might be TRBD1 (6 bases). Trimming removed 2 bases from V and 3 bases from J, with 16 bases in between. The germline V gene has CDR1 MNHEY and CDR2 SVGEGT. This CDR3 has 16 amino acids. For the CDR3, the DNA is TGTGCCAGCAGTTACGAGTCAGGTAGGGGGTACACTGAAGCTTTCTTT. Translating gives CASSYESGRGYTEAFF.

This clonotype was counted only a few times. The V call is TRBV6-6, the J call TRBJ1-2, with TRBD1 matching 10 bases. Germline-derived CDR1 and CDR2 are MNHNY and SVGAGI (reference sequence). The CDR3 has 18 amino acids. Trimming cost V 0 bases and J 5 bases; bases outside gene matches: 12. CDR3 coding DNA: TGTGCCAGCAGTTACTCGGGGACAGGGGAGTTACTGGCGTATGGCTACACCTTC. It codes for CASSYSGTGELLAYGYTF.

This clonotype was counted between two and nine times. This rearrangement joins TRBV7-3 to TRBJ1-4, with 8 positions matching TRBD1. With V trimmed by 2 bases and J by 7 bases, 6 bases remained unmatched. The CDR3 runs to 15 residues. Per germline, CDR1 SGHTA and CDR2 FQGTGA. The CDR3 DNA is TGTGCCAGCAGCTTATCAGGGGGCGAGGGTGAAAAACTGTTTTTT. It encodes CASSLSGGEGEKLFF.

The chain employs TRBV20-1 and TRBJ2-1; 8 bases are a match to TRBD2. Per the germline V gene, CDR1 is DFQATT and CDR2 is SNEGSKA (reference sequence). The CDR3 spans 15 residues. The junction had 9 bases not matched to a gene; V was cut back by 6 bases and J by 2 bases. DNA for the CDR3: TGCAGTGCCGAGGGTAGCGGGACCGCCTACAATGAGCAGTTCTTC. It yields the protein CSAEGSGTAYNEQFF.

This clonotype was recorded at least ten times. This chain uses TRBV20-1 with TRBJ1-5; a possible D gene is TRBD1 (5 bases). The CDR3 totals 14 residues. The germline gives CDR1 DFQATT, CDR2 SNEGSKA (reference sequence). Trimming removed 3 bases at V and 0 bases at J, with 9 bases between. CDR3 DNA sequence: TGCAGTGCTAGTGGGGGGTATAGCAATCAGCCCCAGCATTTT. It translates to CSASGGYSNQPQHF.

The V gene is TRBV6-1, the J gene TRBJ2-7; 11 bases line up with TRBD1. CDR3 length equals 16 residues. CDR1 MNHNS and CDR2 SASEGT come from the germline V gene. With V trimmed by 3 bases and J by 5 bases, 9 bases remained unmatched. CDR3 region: CASSDIPGTGGDEQYF. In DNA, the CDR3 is TGTGCCAGCAGTGATATTCCCGGGACAGGGGGGGACGAGCAGTACTTC.

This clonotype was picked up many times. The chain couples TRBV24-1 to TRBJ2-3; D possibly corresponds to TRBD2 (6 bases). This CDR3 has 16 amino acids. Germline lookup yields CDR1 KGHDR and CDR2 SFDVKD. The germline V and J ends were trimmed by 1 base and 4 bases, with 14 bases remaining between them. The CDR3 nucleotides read TGTGCCACCAGTGATTTAGGAGGGACGAGGGCAGATACGCAGTATTTT. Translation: CATSDLGGTRADTQYF.

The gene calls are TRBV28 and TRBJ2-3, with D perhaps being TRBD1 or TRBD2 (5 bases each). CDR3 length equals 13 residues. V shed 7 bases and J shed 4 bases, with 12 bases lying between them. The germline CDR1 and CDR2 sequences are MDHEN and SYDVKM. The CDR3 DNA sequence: TGTGCCAGCACTTACGAGGGGTCAGATACGCAGTATTTT. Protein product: CASTYEGSDTQYF. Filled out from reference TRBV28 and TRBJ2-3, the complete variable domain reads DVKVTQSSRYLVKRTGEKVFLECVQDMDHENMFWYRQDPGLGLRLIYFSYDVKMKEKGDIPEGYSVSREKKERFSLILESASTNQTSMYLCASTYEGSDTQYFGPGTRLTVL.

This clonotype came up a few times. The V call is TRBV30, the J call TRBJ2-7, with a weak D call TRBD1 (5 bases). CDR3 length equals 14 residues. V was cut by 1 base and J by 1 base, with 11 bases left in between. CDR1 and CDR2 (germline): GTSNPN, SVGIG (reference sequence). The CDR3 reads CAWSGGYRSYEQYF. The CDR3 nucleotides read TGTGCCTGGAGTGGGGGCTACAGATCCTACGAGCAGTACTTC.

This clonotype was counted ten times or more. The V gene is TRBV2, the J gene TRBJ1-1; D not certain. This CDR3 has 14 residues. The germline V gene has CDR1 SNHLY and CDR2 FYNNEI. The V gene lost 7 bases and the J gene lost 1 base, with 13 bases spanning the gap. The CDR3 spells CASISGGRNTEAFF. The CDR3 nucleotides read TGTGCCAGCATCTCGGGAGGTCGGAACACTGAAGCTTTCTTT.

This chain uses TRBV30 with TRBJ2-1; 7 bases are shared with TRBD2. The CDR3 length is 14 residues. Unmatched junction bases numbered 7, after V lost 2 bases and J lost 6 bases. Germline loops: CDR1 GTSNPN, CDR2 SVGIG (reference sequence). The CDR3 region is CAWSLGGSSNEQFF. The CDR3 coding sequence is TGTGCCTGGAGTCTAGGCGGGAGTAGCAATGAGCAGTTCTTC.

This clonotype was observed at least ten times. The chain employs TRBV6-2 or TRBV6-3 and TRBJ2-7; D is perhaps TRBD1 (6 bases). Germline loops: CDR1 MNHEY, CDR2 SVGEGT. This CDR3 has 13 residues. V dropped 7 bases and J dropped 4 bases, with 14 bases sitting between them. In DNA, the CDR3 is TGTGCCAGCAACGGCGGACAGATTTACGAGCAGTACTTC. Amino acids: CASNGGQIYEQYF.

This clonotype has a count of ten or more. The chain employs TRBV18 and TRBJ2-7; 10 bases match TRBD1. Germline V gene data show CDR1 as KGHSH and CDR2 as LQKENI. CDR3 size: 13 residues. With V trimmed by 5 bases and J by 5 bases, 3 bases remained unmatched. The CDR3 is CASSATGGDEQYF. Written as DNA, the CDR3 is TGTGCCAGCTCAGCGACAGGGGGCGACGAGCAGTACTTC.

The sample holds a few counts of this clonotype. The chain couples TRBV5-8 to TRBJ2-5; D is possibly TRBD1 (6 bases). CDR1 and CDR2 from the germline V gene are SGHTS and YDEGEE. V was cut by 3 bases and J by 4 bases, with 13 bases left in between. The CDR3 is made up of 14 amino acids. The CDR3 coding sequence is TGTGCCAGCAGCTCATCGAGGGGGTCAGAGACCCAGTACTTC. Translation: CASSSSRGSETQYF.

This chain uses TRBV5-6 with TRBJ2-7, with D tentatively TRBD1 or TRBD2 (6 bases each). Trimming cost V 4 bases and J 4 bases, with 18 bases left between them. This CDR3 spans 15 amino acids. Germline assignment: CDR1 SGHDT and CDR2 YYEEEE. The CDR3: CASSPGGRENYEQYF. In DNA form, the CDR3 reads TGTGCCAGCAGCCCCGGGGGCCGGGAAAATTACGAGCAGTACTTC. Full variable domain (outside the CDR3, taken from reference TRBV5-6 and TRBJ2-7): DAGVTQSPTHLIKTRGQQVTLRCSPKSGHDTVSWYQQALGQGPQFIFQYYEEEERQRGNFPDRFSGHQFPNYSSELNVNALLLGDSALYLCASSPGGRENYEQYFGPGTRLTVT.

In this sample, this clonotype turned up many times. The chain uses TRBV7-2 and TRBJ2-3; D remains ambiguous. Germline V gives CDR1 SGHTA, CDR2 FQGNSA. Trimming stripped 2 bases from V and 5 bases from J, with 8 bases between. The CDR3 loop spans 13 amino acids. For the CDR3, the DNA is TGTGCCAGCAGCTTAAGACCGGGAGATACGCAGTATTTT. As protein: CASSLRPGDTQYF.

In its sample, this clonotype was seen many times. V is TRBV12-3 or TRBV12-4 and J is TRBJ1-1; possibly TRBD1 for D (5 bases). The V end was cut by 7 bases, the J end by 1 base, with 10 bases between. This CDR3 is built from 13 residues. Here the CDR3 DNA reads TGTGCCAGCACTACAGACAGGAACACTGAAGCTTTCTTT. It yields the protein CASTTDRNTEAFF.

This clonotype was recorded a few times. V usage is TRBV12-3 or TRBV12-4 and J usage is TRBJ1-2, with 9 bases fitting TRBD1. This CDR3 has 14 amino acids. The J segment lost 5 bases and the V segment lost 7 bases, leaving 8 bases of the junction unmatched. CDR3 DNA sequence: TGTGCCAGCACCCGGACAGGGGTTGGGTATGGCTACACCTTC. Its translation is CASTRTGVGYGYTF.

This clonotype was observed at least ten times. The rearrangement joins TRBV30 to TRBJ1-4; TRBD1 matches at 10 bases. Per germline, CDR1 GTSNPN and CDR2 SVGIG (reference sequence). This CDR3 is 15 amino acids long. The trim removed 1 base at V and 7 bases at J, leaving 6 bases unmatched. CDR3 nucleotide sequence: TGTGCCTGGAGTGGGACAGGGGGTTTTGGTGAAAAACTGTTTTTT. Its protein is CAWSGTGGFGEKLFF.

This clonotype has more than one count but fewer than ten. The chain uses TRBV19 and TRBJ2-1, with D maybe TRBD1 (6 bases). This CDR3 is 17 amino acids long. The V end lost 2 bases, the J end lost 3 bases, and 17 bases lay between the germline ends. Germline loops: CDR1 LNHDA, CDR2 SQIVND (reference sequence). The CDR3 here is CASSIRSAGAGYNEQFF. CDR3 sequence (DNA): TGTGCCAGTAGTATAAGGTCTGCAGGGGCCGGCTACAATGAGCAGTTCTTC. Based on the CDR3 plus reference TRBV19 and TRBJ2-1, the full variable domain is DGGITQSPKYLFRKEGQNVTLSCEQNLNHDAMYWYRQDPGQGLRLIYYSQIVNDFQKGDIAEGYSVSREKKESFPLTVTSAQKNPTAFYLCASSIRSAGAGYNEQFFGPGTRLTVL.

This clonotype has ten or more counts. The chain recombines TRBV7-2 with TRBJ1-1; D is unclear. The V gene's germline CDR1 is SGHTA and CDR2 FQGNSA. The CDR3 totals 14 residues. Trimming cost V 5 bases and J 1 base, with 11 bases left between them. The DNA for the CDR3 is TGTGCCAGCAGCGCATTTCTAGGGAACACTGAAGCTTTCTTT. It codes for CASSAFLGNTEAFF.

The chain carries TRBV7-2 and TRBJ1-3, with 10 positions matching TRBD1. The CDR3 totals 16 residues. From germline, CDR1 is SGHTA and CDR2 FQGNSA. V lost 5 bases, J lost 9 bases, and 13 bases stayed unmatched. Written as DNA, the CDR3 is TGTGCCAGCAGCCCCGCCCCAGGACAGGGGGTAAGCACCATATATTTT. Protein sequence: CASSPAPGQGVSTIYF.

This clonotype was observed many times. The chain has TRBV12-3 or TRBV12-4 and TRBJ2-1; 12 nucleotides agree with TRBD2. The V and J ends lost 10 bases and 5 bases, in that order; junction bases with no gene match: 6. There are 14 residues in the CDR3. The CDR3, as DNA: TGTGCCACCGCGACTAGCGGGGGCCACAATGAGCAGTTCTTC. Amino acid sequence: CATATSGGHNEQFF.

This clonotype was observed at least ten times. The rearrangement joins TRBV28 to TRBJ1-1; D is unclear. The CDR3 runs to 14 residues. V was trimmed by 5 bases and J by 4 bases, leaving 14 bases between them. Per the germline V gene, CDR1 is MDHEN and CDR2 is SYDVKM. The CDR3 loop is CASSPIWGSTEAFF. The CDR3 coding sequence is TGTGCCAGCAGTCCCATCTGGGGTAGCACTGAAGCTTTCTTT.